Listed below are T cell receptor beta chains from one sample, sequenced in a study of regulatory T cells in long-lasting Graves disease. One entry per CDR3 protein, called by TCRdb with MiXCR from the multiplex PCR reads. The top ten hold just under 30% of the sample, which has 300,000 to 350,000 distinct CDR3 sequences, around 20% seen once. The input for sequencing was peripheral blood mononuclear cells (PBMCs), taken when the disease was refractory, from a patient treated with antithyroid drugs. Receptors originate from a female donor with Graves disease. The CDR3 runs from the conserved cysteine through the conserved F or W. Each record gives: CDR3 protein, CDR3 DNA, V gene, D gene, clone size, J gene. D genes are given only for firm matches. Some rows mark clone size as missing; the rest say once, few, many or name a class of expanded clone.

CDR3: CASSPRTKGMETQYF; DNA: TGTGCCAGCAGCCCTAGGACCAAAGGGATGGAGACCCAGTACTTC; V: TRBV11-2; D: NA; size: many; J: TRBJ2-5
CDR3: CASSHPQSGGTEAFF; DNA: TGCGCCAGCAGCCATCCCCAGTCGGGCGGCACTGAAGCTTTCTTT; V: TRBV4-1; D: NA; size: few; J: TRBJ1-1
CDR3: CASSGGYEQYF; DNA: TGTGCCAGCAGCGGGGGTTACGAGCAGTACTTC; V: TRBV2; D: NA; size: many; J: TRBJ2-7
CDR3: CAWSNSPGRPNYGYTF; DNA: TGTGCCTGGAGCAATTCTCCGGGACGGCCGAACTATGGCTACACCTTC; V: TRBV30; D: NA; size: few; J: TRBJ1-2
CDR3: CASSYSKQGPNTGELFF; DNA: TGTGCCAGCAGTTACTCGAAACAGGGGCCGAACACCGGGGAGCTGTTTTTT; V: TRBV6-5; D: TRBD1; size: few; J: TRBJ2-2
CDR3: CASSNHRVEQYF; DNA: TGTGCCAGCAGCAACCACAGGGTCGAGCAGTACTTC; V: TRBV7-2; D: NA; size: few; J: TRBJ2-7
CDR3: CASSQGGNLNQPQHF; DNA: TGCGCCAGCAGCCAAGGGGGGAACCTTAATCAGCCCCAGCATTTT; V: TRBV4-1; D: NA; size: few; J: TRBJ1-5
CDR3: CASSRTGGRGYTF; DNA: TGTGCCAGCAGCCGAACAGGGGGACGTGGCTACACCTTC; V: TRBV11-3; D: TRBD1; size: many; J: TRBJ1-2
CDR3: CASRQGDNSPLHF; DNA: TGTGCCAGCAGACAGGGAGATAATTCACCCCTCCACTTT; V: TRBV27; D: NA; size: NA; J: TRBJ1-6
CDR3: CASSYFADTYEQYF; DNA: TGTGCCAGCAGTTACTTCGCGGATACCTACGAGCAGTACTTC; V: TRBV6-5; D: NA; size: many; J: TRBJ2-7
CDR3: CASRKTRYNEQFF; DNA: TGTGCCAGCAGAAAAACAAGGTACAATGAGCAGTTCTTC; V: TRBV7-2; D: NA; size: NA; J: TRBJ2-1
CDR3: CASTQGGPTEAFF; DNA: TGTGCCAGCACCCAGGGGGGGCCCACTGAAGCTTTCTTT; V: TRBV7-9; D: TRBD1; size: few; J: TRBJ1-1
CDR3: CASSLRSGTGTYGYTF; DNA: TGCGCCAGCAGCCTAAGGTCCGGGACAGGGACCTATGGCTACACCTTC; V: TRBV4-1; D: TRBD1; size: NA; J: TRBJ1-2
CDR3: CASSPPGGLSYEQYF; DNA: TGTGCCAGCAGTCCCCCGGGGGGCCTCTCCTACGAGCAGTACTTC; V: TRBV2; D: NA; size: many; J: TRBJ2-7
CDR3: CASSLEGDASYEQYF; DNA: TGTGCCAGCAGCTTAGAGGGGGACGCCTCCTACGAGCAGTACTTC; V: TRBV7-9; D: NA; size: few; J: TRBJ2-7
CDR3: CASSSGLGAVTQYF; DNA: TGTGCCAGCAGCTCAGGACTTGGAGCAGTTACGCAGTATTTT; V: TRBV7-2; D: NA; size: NA; J: TRBJ2-3
CDR3: CASSSGKNLDTEAFF; DNA: TGTGCCAGCAGCTCGGGGAAGAACCTGGACACTGAAGCTTTCTTT; V: TRBV7-9; D: NA; size: NA; J: TRBJ1-1
CDR3: CASSVGAGRLFF; DNA: TGTGCCAGCAGCGTAGGGGCAGGGAGACTGTTTTTT; V: TRBV9; D: NA; size: few; J: TRBJ1-4
CDR3: CASSPGMKETQYF; DNA: TGTGCCAGCAGCCCCGGCATGAAAGAGACCCAGTACTTC; V: TRBV7-3; D: NA; size: NA; J: TRBJ2-5
CDR3: CAWSPDRFSYEQYF; DNA: TGTGCCTGGAGTCCCGACAGGTTCTCCTACGAGCAGTACTTC; V: TRBV30; D: NA; size: few; J: TRBJ2-7
CDR3: CASSHWGLETQYF; DNA: TGTGCCAGCAGCCACTGGGGGCTGGAGACCCAGTACTTC; V: TRBV7-9; D: NA; size: many; J: TRBJ2-5
CDR3: CASSLSPRNEKLFF; DNA: TGTGCCAGCAGTTTATCCCCACGGAATGAAAAACTGTTTTTT; V: TRBV12-3/TRBV12-4; D: NA; size: many; J: TRBJ1-4
CDR3: CASSPDRGPHYGYTF; DNA: TGTGCCAGCAGTCCCGACAGGGGGCCCCACTATGGCTACACCTTC; V: TRBV2; D: TRBD1; size: many; J: TRBJ1-2
CDR3: CASSYTGTTKNIQYF; DNA: TGTGCCAGCAGTTATACCGGGACGACCAAAAACATTCAGTACTTC; V: TRBV6-9; D: NA; size: NA; J: TRBJ2-4
CDR3: CASSSSGGSGKNIQYF; DNA: TGTGCCAGCAGCTCCTCAGGGGGCTCGGGCAAAAACATTCAGTACTTC; V: TRBV7-9; D: TRBD1; size: few; J: TRBJ2-4
CDR3: CASSALEDRGYEQYF; DNA: TGTGCCAGCAGTGCGCTGGAGGACAGGGGCTACGAGCAGTACTTC; V: TRBV6-1; D: TRBD1; size: many; J: TRBJ2-7
CDR3: CASTVGTYDEQYF; DNA: TGTGCCAGCACCGTCGGGACGTACGACGAGCAGTACTTC; V: TRBV7-9; D: NA; size: many; J: TRBJ2-7
CDR3: CASSLAPGQADYGYTF; DNA: TGTGCCAGCAGCTTAGCCCCGGGACAGGCCGACTATGGCTACACCTTC; V: TRBV7-2; D: TRBD1; size: NA; J: TRBJ1-2
CDR3: CASSEGTYGYTF; DNA: TGTGCCAGCTCCGAGGGTACCTATGGCTACACCTTC; V: TRBV12-3/TRBV12-4; D: NA; size: many; J: TRBJ1-2
CDR3: CASSFGQVYEQYF; DNA: TGTGCCAGCAGTTTTGGACAGGTCTACGAGCAGTACTTC; V: TRBV28; D: TRBD1; size: many; J: TRBJ2-7
CDR3: CAISESRGTESGYTF; DNA: TGTGCCATCAGTGAGTCACGGGGGACAGAGTCGGGCTACACCTTC; V: TRBV10-3; D: TRBD1; size: many; J: TRBJ1-2
CDR3: CASTGGTGGLEGYTF; DNA: TGTGCCAGCACCGGAGGGACAGGGGGGTTAGAAGGCTACACCTTC; V: TRBV9; D: TRBD1; size: NA; J: TRBJ1-2
CDR3: CASSPPGLTNTEAFF; DNA: TGTGCCAGCAGTCCCCCGGGACTGACGAACACTGAAGCTTTCTTT; V: TRBV28; D: NA; size: many; J: TRBJ1-1
CDR3: CASSYSPSDGSGGYTF; DNA: TGTGCCAGCAGTTACTCACCCTCAGACGGTTCCGGTGGCTACACCTTC; V: TRBV6-5; D: NA; size: many; J: TRBJ1-2
CDR3: CASSYRQEAFF; DNA: TGTGCCAGCAGTTACCGGCAGGAAGCTTTCTTT; V: TRBV6-5; D: NA; size: many; J: TRBJ1-1